This T cell receptor beta chain was obtained from a study of early T cells in non-severe SARS-CoV-2 infection. TCRdb used MiXCR to reprocess the 5' RACE reads, holding one entry per CDR3 protein. The table lists approximately 77,000 distinct CDR3 sequences, approximately 5% of them singletons. This clonotype has at least ten counts. Trimming took 1 base from V and 4 from J; bases not matched to a gene: 10. The V gene's germline CDR1 is SQVTM and CDR2 ANQGSEA. CDR3 length equals 16 residues. The sequence was collected from an adult who was a healthcare worker with PCR-confirmed SARS-CoV-2 infection or an uninfected control (not recorded which). The genes are TRBV29-1 and TRBJ1-2, with 9 bases aligning to TRBD1. This material consisted of whole blood, taken at baseline. This CDR3 is CSVEARNGQGTYGYTF. The CDR3 nucleotides read TGCAGCGTTGAAGCCCGCAACGGACAGGGGACCTATGGCTACACCTTC.